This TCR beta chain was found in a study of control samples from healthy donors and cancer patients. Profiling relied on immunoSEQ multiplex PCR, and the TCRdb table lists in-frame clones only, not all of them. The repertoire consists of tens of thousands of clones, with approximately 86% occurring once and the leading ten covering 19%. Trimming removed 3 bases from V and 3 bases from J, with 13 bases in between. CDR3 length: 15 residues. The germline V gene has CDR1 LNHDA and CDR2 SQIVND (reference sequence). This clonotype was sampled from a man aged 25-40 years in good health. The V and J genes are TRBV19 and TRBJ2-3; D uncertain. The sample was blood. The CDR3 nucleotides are TGTGCCAGTAGTATCGGGCCTCAGTGGACAGATACGCAGTATTTT. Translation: CASSIGPQWTDTQYF.